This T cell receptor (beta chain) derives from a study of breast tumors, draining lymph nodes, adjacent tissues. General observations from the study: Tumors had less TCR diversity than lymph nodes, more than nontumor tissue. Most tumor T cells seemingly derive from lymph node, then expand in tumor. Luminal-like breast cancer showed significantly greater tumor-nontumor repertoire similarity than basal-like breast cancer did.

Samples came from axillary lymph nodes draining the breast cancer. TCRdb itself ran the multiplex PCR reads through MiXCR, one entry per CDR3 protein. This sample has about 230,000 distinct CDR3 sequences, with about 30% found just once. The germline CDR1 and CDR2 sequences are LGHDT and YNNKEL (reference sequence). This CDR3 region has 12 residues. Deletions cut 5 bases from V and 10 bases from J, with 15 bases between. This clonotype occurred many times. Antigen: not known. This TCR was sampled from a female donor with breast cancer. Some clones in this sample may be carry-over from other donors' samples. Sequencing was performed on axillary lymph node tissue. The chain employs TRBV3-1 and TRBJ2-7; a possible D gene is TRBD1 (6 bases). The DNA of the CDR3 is TGTGCCAGCAGCAAAGTAGAGGGACATCAGTACTTC. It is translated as CASSKVEGHQYF.